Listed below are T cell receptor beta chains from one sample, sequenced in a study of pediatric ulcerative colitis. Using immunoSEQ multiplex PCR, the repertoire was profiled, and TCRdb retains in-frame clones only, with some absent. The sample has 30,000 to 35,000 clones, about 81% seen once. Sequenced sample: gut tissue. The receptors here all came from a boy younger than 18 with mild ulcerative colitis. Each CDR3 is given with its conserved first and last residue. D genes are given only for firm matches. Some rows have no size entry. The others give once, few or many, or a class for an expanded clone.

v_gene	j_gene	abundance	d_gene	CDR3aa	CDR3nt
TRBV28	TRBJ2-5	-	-	CASRLQGSETQYF	TGTGCCAGCAGGCTACAGGGTTCCGAGACCCAGTACTTC
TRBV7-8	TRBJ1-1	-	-	CASKDGRGTEAFF	TGTGCCAGCAAGGACGGGAGGGGTACTGAAGCTTTCTTT
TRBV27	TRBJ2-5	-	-	CASHSRQETQYF	TGTGCCAGCCACTCGAGGCAAGAGACCCAGTACTTC
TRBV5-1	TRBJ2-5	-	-	CASNPGSREETQYF	TGCGCCAGCAACCCGGGGTCTAGAGAAGAGACCCAGTACTTC
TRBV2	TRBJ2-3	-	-	CASSDPGRGTDTQYF	TGTGCCAGCAGTGACCCCGGTCGGGGCACAGATACGCAGTATTTT
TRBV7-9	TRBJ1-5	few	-	CASSLGLTTQHF	TGTGCCAGCAGCTTGGGGTTAACGACCCAGCATTTT
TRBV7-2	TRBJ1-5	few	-	CASSLTSRGEQPQHF	TGTGCCAGCAGCTTAACGTCCAGGGGCGAACAGCCCCAGCATTTT
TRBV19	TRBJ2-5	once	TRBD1	CASSRGQRQQETQYF	TGTGCCAGTAGTAGGGGACAGAGACAACAAGAGACCCAGTACTTC
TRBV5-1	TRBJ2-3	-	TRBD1	CASSRDRAATDTQYF	TGCGCCAGCAGCCGCGACAGGGCCGCAACAGATACGCAGTATTTT
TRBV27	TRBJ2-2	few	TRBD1	CASSSPRPGQGSPGELFF	TGTGCCAGCAGTTCCCCACGTCCGGGACAGGGATCCCCCGGGGAGCTGTTTTTT
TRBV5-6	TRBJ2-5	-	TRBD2	CASNPPGGQETQYF	TGTGCCAGCAACCCCCCCGGGGGGCAAGAGACCCAGTACTTC
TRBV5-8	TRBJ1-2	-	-	CASSEGGRGYTF	TGTGCCAGCAGCGAGGGGGGCAGAGGCTACACCTTC
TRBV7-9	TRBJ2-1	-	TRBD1	CASSLALGGLFEQFF	TGTGCCAGCAGCTTAGCGCTAGGGGGCCTGTTTGAGCAGTTCTTC
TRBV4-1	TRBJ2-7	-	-	CASSHKGGIYEQYF	TGCGCCAGCAGCCATAAGGGGGGGATATACGAGCAGTACTTC